Below, one TCR beta chain is given with its context. Its specificity is not known. The germline V and J ends were trimmed by 0 bases and 2 bases, with 4 bases remaining between them. This CDR3 region has 13 residues. Per germline, CDR1 ENHRY and CDR2 SYGVKD. This entry comes from a study of OX40 agonist ivuxolimab in advanced cancers. Study outcomes and limitations: Nonresponders included some who also had low normalized T-cell clonal expansion.

This table comes from immunoSEQ multiplex PCR, and its TCRdb copy is limited to in-frame clones, with some not included. The table has some 18,000 clones, about 86% seen once. The chain uses TRBV10-3 and TRBJ1-1; D gene uncertain. The receptor was derived from an adult with an advanced solid tumor such as melanoma, head and neck, liver or kidney cancer. The sample was CD4+ or CD8+ T cells sorted from blood, taken in a trial of the OX40 agonist ivuxolimab. CDR3 protein: CAISESRNTEAFF. The DNA for the CDR3 is TGTGCCATCAGTGAGTCGCGAAACACTGAAGCTTTCTTT.